Each of the 24 T cell receptor beta chains below was sequenced from the same sample in a study of CD8+CD57+ T cells in acquired aplastic anemia. The template used for profiling TCR beta VDJ and CDR3 was genomic DNA. In TCRdb, the reads were re-called with MiXCR into one record per CDR3 protein. The sample yields 95,000 to 150,000 distinct CDR3 sequences, about 50% seen once. Flow cytometry had shown expanded CD8+CD57+ cells in the patients chosen for sequencing. Sequenced material: sorted CD4+, CD8+, or CD8+CD57+ T cells (not recorded which) from PBMCs. Source of these receptors: a human donor with aplastic anemia.

V gene TRBV7-3 combines with J gene TRBJ1-6, with D tentatively TRBD1 (5 bases). CDR1 and CDR2 (germline): SGHTA, FQGTGA. The CDR3 has 14 amino acids. V lost 5 bases and J lost 9, with 14 bases in between. CDR3 DNA sequence: TGTGCCAGCAGCCCGGGGCCTTCAATTTCACCCCTCCACTTT. Translated: CASSPGPSISPLHF.

The gene calls are TRBV20-1 and TRBJ1-1; weak D call: TRBD1 (6 bases). Germline V gene sequence: CDR1 DFQATT, CDR2 SNEGSKA (reference sequence). Trimming pared 0 bases from V and 6 bases from J, leaving 11 bases between. The CDR3 extends over 13 amino acids. CDR3 coding DNA: TGCAGTGCTAGAGATAACAGGGCCTCTGAAGCTTTCTTT. This translates into CSARDNRASEAFF.

The chain links TRBV19 to TRBJ1-6, with a possible D match to TRBD1 (5 bases). This CDR3 spans 17 amino acids. Looked up from germline, CDR1 is LNHDA and CDR2 is SQIVND (reference sequence). V was pared by 0 bases and J by 7 bases, with 16 bases between. The CDR3 nucleotides are TGTGCCAGTAGTATAGATCACCAGGGCCGGGGAAATTCACCCCTCCACTTT. Its protein product is CASSIDHQGRGNSPLHF.

The genes are TRBV29-1 and TRBJ2-7; D is perhaps TRBD1 or TRBD2 (6 bases each). The CDR3 length is 12 residues. Per germline, CDR1 SQVTM and CDR2 ANQGSEA. V gave up 6 bases and J gave up 7 bases, with 16 bases separating them. DNA for the CDR3: TGCAGCGTCAACGGAGGGGGTCTGGAGCAGTACTTC. Translated: CSVNGGGLEQYF.

The chain carries TRBV7-2 and TRBJ1-1; TRBD1 might be the D (6 bases). CDR3 length: 14 amino acids. CDR1 and CDR2 (germline): SGHTA, FQGNSA. V gave up 7 bases and J gave up 1 base, with 13 bases separating them. CDR3 sequence: CASNVQGPNTEAFF. In DNA form, the CDR3 reads TGTGCCAGCAACGTACAGGGTCCGAACACTGAAGCTTTCTTT. Full variable domain (remainder filled in from reference TRBV7-2 and TRBJ1-1): GAGVSQSPSNKVTEKGKDVELRCDPISGHTALYWYRQSLGQGLEFLIYFQGNSAPDKSGLPSDRFSAERTGGSVSTLTIQRTQQEDSAVYLCASNVQGPNTEAFFGQGTRLTVV.

V gene TRBV7-9 combines with J gene TRBJ2-7; either TRBD1 or TRBD2 may supply D (5 bases each). V was pared by 6 bases and J by 6 bases, with 15 bases between. CDR1 SEHNR and CDR2 FQNEAQ come from the germline V gene (reference sequence). This CDR3 comprises 13 residues. This chain's CDR3 is CASRGSGRSEQYF. The CDR3 region has the DNA TGTGCCAGCAGGGGATCGGGACGAAGCGAGCAGTACTTC.

Of note for this clonotype: One junction end does not reproduce the germline sequence, and a read error may be involved. V gene TRBV24-1 combines with J gene TRBJ2-7; 11 nucleotides match TRBD2. Germline lookup yields CDR1 KGHDR and CDR2 SFDVKD. The CDR3 sequence is 14 residues long. The CDR3 here is CASSTSGSGTEQCF. The CDR3 coding sequence is TGTGCCAGCAGCACTAGCGGGAGTGGTACCGAGCAGTGCTTC.

This clonotype was counted only a few times. The chain has TRBV19 and TRBJ2-2, with D unresolved. CDR1 and CDR2 from the germline V gene are LNHDA and SQIVND (reference sequence). CDR3 length: 16 residues. Trimming stripped 3 bases from V and 0 bases from J, with 11 bases between. CDR3 in DNA: TGTGCCAGTAGTATTCGGGCCGCCGCGAACACCGGGGAGCTGTTTTTT. Its protein is CASSIRAAANTGELFF. The variable domain in full, completed from reference TRBV19 and TRBJ2-2, reads DGGITQSPKYLFRKEGQNVTLSCEQNLNHDAMYWYRQDPGQGLRLIYYSQIVNDFQKGDIAEGYSVSREKKESFPLTVTSAQKNPTAFYLCASSIRAAANTGELFFGEGSRLTVL.

The rearrangement joins TRBV19 to TRBJ2-3; no reliable D call. Between the trimmed V and J ends, which lost 11 bases and 6 bases, there was a span of 24 bases. The CDR3 has 15 amino acids. Germline V lookup: CDR1 LNHDA, CDR2 SQIVND (reference sequence). This chain's CDR3 is CASTPGYLTSDTQYF. The CDR3 DNA reads TGTGCCTCCACGCCGGGCTACCTGACTTCGGATACGCAGTATTTT.

Written as DNA, the CDR3 is TGTGCCAGCAGCCAAACGGCAGAGCAGTTCTTC. Its protein is CASSQTAEQFF. The chain employs TRBV14 and TRBJ2-1; D gene uncertain. CDR1 and CDR2 from the germline V gene are SGHDN and FVKESK. This CDR3 contains 11 residues. V was pared by 2 bases and J by 10 bases, with 6 bases between.

This clonotype has a count of ten or more. The CDR3 loop reads CASSLTASRANEKLFF. The CDR3 nucleotides read TGCGCCAGCAGCTTGACAGCGAGCAGGGCTAATGAAAAACTGTTTTTT. The rearrangement joins TRBV5-1 to TRBJ1-4, with D possibly matching TRBD1 (5 bases). CDR3 length: 16 amino acids. V shed 1 base and J shed 3 bases, with 13 bases lying between them. Germline assignment: CDR1 SGHRS and CDR2 YFSETQ.

This clonotype was detected ten times or more. This chain uses TRBV12-3 or TRBV12-4 with TRBJ1-1; D is unclear. The CDR3 covers 13 residues. The ends were cut back, 2 bases at V and 2 bases at J, with 6 bases in the middle. Here the CDR3 DNA reads TGTGCCAGCAGTTTATCAGGAAACACTGAAGCTTTCTTT. Translated: CASSLSGNTEAFF.

V usage is TRBV7-3 and J usage is TRBJ1-1; D is perhaps TRBD1 (6 bases). Trimming pared 6 bases from V and 0 bases from J, leaving 11 bases between. Germline V gene data show CDR1 as SGHTA and CDR2 as FQGTGA. The length of the CDR3 is 14 residues. This CDR3 is CASSQGTMNTEAFF. CDR3 DNA: TGTGCCAGCAGTCAGGGGACCATGAACACTGAAGCTTTCTTT.

This clonotype was recorded only once. This chain joins TRBV20-1 and TRBJ2-7, with TRBD1 matching 8 bases. The trim removed 4 bases at V and 5 bases at J, leaving 1 base unmatched. CDR1 is DFQATT and CDR2 is SNEGSKA in the germline V gene (reference sequence). This CDR3 spans 11 amino acids. The CDR3 DNA follows: TGCAGTGCTAACAGGGGGGACGAGCAGTACTTC. It specifies CSANRGDEQYF.

The chain employs TRBV27 and TRBJ1-2, with 7 bases fitting TRBD1. Trimming cost V 11 bases and J 5 bases; bases outside gene matches: 11. From germline, CDR1 is MNHEY and CDR2 SMNVEV (reference sequence). The CDR3 loop spans 13 amino acids. CDR3 DNA: TGTGCCGGCTCAAAGGGGGCGAGGTATGGCTACACCTTC. This sequence encodes CAGSKGARYGYTF.

This clonotype was observed a handful of times. The gene calls are TRBV2 and TRBJ2-5; no firm D call. The CDR3 has 13 residues. V was clipped by 2 bases and J by 5 bases, with 9 bases between them. The germline gives CDR1 SNHLY, CDR2 FYNNEI. DNA of the CDR3: TGTGCCAGCAGTGAAATCGGGCGGGAGACCCAGTACTTC. Its protein product is CASSEIGRETQYF. The full variable domain, with the rest looked up from reference TRBV2 and TRBJ2-5, is EPEVTQTPSHQVTQMGQEVILRCVPISNHLYFYWYRQILGQKVEFLVSFYNNEISEKSEIFDDQFSVERPDGSNFTLKIRSTKLEDSAMYFCASSEIGRETQYFGPGTRLLVL.

The sample holds one count of this clonotype. This rearrangement joins TRBV25-1 to TRBJ2-3; D remains ambiguous. The germline CDR1 and CDR2 sequences are MGHDK and SYGVNS. This CDR3 comprises 15 residues. V lost 9 bases, J lost 2 bases, and 18 bases lay in between. CDR3 bases: TGTGCCAGTGGACCTCACAGAGCATCCACAGATACGCAGTATTTT. Translated: CASGPHRASTDTQYF. The full variable domain, completed using reference TRBV25-1 and TRBJ2-3, is EADIYQTPRYLVIGTGKKITLECSQTMGHDKMYWYQQDPGMELHLIHYSYGVNSTEKGDLSSESTVSRIRTEHFPLTLESARPSHTSQYLCASGPHRASTDTQYFGPGTRLTVL.

The V and J genes are TRBV19 and TRBJ1-4; TRBD1 matches 9 bases. With V trimmed by 9 bases and J by 6 bases, 11 bases remained unmatched. Germline V lookup: CDR1 LNHDA, CDR2 SQIVND (reference sequence). This CDR3 has 15 residues. Here the CDR3 reads CASAWDRAVDEKLFF. CDR3 coding DNA: TGTGCCAGCGCTTGGGACAGGGCGGTTGATGAAAAACTGTTTTTT.

CDR3 nucleotide sequence: TGTGCCATCAGTGAAGCGGGCAGGAGGTACGAGCAGTACTTC. Its protein product is CAISEAGRRYEQYF. The J gene is TRBJ2-7, the V gene TRBV10-3, with D perhaps TRBD2 (6 bases). This CDR3 has 14 amino acids. Trimming took off 3 bases at V and 4 bases at J, with 13 bases between the two ends. Germline V lookup: CDR1 ENHRY, CDR2 SYGVKD.

The chain uses TRBV7-9 and TRBJ2-2, with unresolved D. Germline CDR1 is SEHNR and CDR2 is FQNEAQ (reference sequence). V lost 4 bases and J 5 bases, leaving 8 bases between the germline ends. The CDR3 spans 13 residues. CDR3 sequence (DNA): TGTGCCAGCAGCTCATTAATTACCGGGGAGCTGTTTTTT. Residues: CASSSLITGELFF.

The sample holds many counts of this clonotype. This sequence joins TRBV7-9 and TRBJ1-1; D uncertain. Germline CDR1 is SEHNR and CDR2 is FQNEAQ (reference sequence). The germline V and J ends were trimmed by 1 base and 3 bases, with 9 bases remaining between them. The length of the CDR3 is 14 residues. The CDR3, as DNA: TGTGCCAGCAGCTTAGTTGCGGGGTACACTGAAGCTTTCTTT. Translating gives CASSLVAGYTEAFF.

This rearrangement joins TRBV7-3 to TRBJ1-5, with a weak D call TRBD1 (6 bases). Germline values: CDR1 SGHTA, CDR2 FQGTGA. V gave up 0 bases and J gave up 2 bases, with 8 bases separating them. There are 15 residues in the CDR3. DNA for the CDR3: TGTGCCAGCAGCTTAACGGGGGGCCGCAATCAGCCCCAGCATTTT. Translated, it gives CASSLTGGRNQPQHF.

This clonotype was found a few times. V and J are TRBV10-3 and TRBJ1-2, with D perhaps TRBD1 (5 bases). Trimming shortened V by 0 bases and J by 7 bases, and 12 bases separated the two germline ends. CDR3 length: 14 residues. CDR1 is ENHRY and CDR2 is SYGVKD in the germline V gene. CDR3 loop: CAISESRQGAGYTF. The CDR3 nucleotides read TGTGCCATCAGTGAGTCGCGGCAGGGTGCTGGCTACACCTTC.

This clonotype has a handful of counts. The chain uses TRBV5-1 and TRBJ2-2, with TRBD2 matching 16 bases. Germline loops: CDR1 SGHRS, CDR2 YFSETQ. Unmatched junction bases numbered 8, after V lost 2 bases and J lost 4 bases. This CDR3 comprises 19 residues. The CDR3 DNA sequence: TGCGCCAGCAGCTTTCCGGGACTAGCGGGAGGGCCGGGCACCGGGGAGCTGTTTTTT. Residues: CASSFPGLAGGPGTGELFF.